The 26 T cell receptor beta chains presented below share a single source sample, sequenced in a study of T cell responses to AZD1222 COVID-19 vaccine. The assay was immunoSEQ multiplex PCR, and TCRdb's table has in-frame clones only and misses some. The table records under 70,000 clones, 60% to 80% of them present only once. The sample in question was peripheral blood, obtained 28 days after the second AZD1222 dose. These receptors originate from an adult who received the AZD1222 COVID-19 vaccine.

J is TRBJ2-2 and V is TRBV21-1; the table's TRBD2 call for D was not verified on the DNA. TRBV21-1 represents a pseudogene. The CDR3 contains 15 residues. CDR3 sequence: CASSSAGRFTGELFF. The CDR3 coding sequence is TGTGCCAGCAGCTCTGCAGGGAGGTTTACCGGGGAGCTGTTTTTT.

The V gene is TRBV2, the J gene TRBJ1-3; D unresolved. Germline CDR1 and CDR2: SNHLY and FYNNEI. This CDR3 has 13 amino acids. V was cut by 7 bases and J by 2 bases, with 9 bases left in between. CDR3 amino acids: CASTSHPGNTIYF. CDR3 nucleotides: TGTGCCAGCACCTCCCACCCTGGAAACACCATATATTTT.

CDR3 coding DNA: TGCAGTGCTAGTAGGACACCAGAGACCCAGTACTTC. Residues: CSASRTPETQYF. This chain joins TRBV20-1 and TRBJ2-5; maybe TRBD1 (5 bases). Germline values: CDR1 DFQATT, CDR2 SNEGSKA (reference sequence). This CDR3 region has 12 residues. The V end was cut by 3 bases, the J end by 4 bases, with 9 bases between.

The chain links TRBV28 to TRBJ2-6, with D unclear. Trimming left V 2 bases short and J 0 bases short, with 5 bases between. The CDR3 has 15 residues. Germline-derived CDR1 and CDR2 are MDHEN and SYDVKM. The CDR3, as DNA: TGTGCCAGCAGTTTAGGTAGCTCTGGGGCCAACGTCCTGACTTTC. It translates to CASSLGSSGANVLTF.

The J gene is TRBJ1-5, the V gene TRBV3-1 (or the pseudogene TRBV3-2), with TRBD1 as a possible D gene (6 bases). Germline V gives CDR1 LGHDT, CDR2 YNNKEL (reference sequence). Trimming left V 4 bases short and J 2 bases short, with 12 bases between. The CDR3 totals 15 residues. CDR3 nucleotides: TGTGCCAGCAGCCCCAATGCAGGGGGCAATCAGCCCCAGCATTTT. Amino acid sequence: CASSPNAGGNQPQHF.

The chain combines TRBV11-2 with TRBJ2-5; TRBD2 matches at 9 bases. Germline loops: CDR1 SGHAT, CDR2 FQNNGV. The CDR3 runs to 18 residues. Trimming at V came to 1 base and at J to 4 bases, leaving 13 bases not matched to a gene. The CDR3 sequence: CASSLGRASGARGETQYF. The CDR3 DNA reads TGTGCCAGCAGCTTAGGGCGGGCTAGCGGGGCCCGGGGAGAGACCCAGTACTTC. The full variable domain, completed using reference TRBV11-2 and TRBJ2-5, is EAGVAQSPRYKIIEKRQSVAFWCNPISGHATLYWYQQILGQGPKLLIQFQNNGVVDDSQLPKDRFSAERLKGVDSTLKIQPAKLEDSAVYLCASSLGRASGARGETQYFGPGTRLLVL.

The gene calls are TRBV19 and TRBJ2-6; 11 bases align to TRBD1. V lost 5 bases and J lost 4; bases outside the gene matches: 4. This CDR3 has 16 amino acids. Germline assignment: CDR1 LNHDA and CDR2 SQIVND (reference sequence). CDR3 protein: CASSLGQGAGANVLTF. As DNA, the CDR3 is TGTGCCAGTAGTTTAGGACAGGGGGCCGGGGCCAACGTCCTGACTTTC.

V usage is TRBV9 and J usage is TRBJ2-2; unclear D gene. The CDR3 spans 15 residues. The V end lost 3 bases, the J end lost 3 bases, and 12 bases lay between the germline ends. Germline V gives CDR1 SGDLS, CDR2 YYNGEE. CDR3 coding DNA: TGTGCCAGCAGCGGCTTGGTCGGGCACACCGGGGAGCTGTTTTTT. This sequence encodes CASSGLVGHTGELFF.

This rearrangement joins TRBV30 to TRBJ2-7; no definite D call. Per the germline V gene, CDR1 is GTSNPN and CDR2 is SVGIG (reference sequence). This CDR3 spans 13 amino acids. The germline V and J ends were trimmed by 2 bases and 0 bases, with 8 bases remaining between them. DNA for the CDR3: TGTGCCTGGAGTCGCGCTAGCTCCTACGAGCAGTACTTC. This gives the protein CAWSRASSYEQYF.

The V gene is TRBV11-2, the J gene TRBJ1-2, with a tentative D call TRBD1 (5 bases). Germline CDR1 and CDR2: SGHAT and FQNNGV. V was pared by 1 base and J by 5 bases, with 17 bases between. The CDR3 length is 16 residues. CDR3 nucleotide sequence: TGTGCCAGCAGCTTAGGCGGACATCGGTCGGGTTATGGCTACACCTTC. This gives the protein CASSLGGHRSGYGYTF.

The chain joins TRBV29-1 to TRBJ2-3; the D gene is possibly TRBD2 (5 bases). CDR3 size: 15 residues. V shed 6 bases and J shed 0 bases, with 16 bases lying between them. Germline CDR1 SQVTM, CDR2 ANQGSEA. CDR3 nucleotide sequence: TGCAGCGTCCCCCCGGAGGAGTCTAGCACAGATACGCAGTATTTT. It is translated as CSVPPEESSTDTQYF.

The chain joins TRBV29-1 to TRBJ2-1; D unresolved. This CDR3 is 12 amino acids long. Germline V CDR1 and CDR2: SQVTM, ANQGSEA. Trimming cost V 6 bases and J 6 bases, with 12 bases left between them. Written as DNA, the CDR3 is TGCAGCGTGGGCCAAGGGTCCAATGAGCAGTTCTTC. Translating it yields CSVGQGSNEQFF.

The V gene is TRBV29-1, the J gene TRBJ2-1; D not resolved. The germline gives CDR1 SQVTM, CDR2 ANQGSEA. The germline V and J ends were trimmed by 6 bases and 0 bases, with 6 bases remaining between them. The CDR3 extends over 12 amino acids. The CDR3: CSVHDSYNEQFF. CDR3 nucleotide sequence: TGCAGCGTCCACGACTCCTACAATGAGCAGTTCTTC.

J is TRBJ2-4 and V is TRBV2; 9 bases are shared with TRBD1. J was trimmed by 0 bases and V by 6 bases; bases with no gene match: 9. CDR3 length equals 17 residues. Germline V CDR1 and CDR2: SNHLY, FYNNEI. CDR3 nucleotide sequence: TGTGCCAGCAGCGATACCACAGGGGGCCTAGCCAAAAACATTCAGTACTTC. It yields the protein CASSDTTGGLAKNIQYF.

A remark on this clone: This sample includes further DNA sequences coding for the same CDR3. The rearrangement uses TRBV30 and TRBJ1-3, with D hard to call. The CDR3 loop spans 11 amino acids. V lost 2 bases and J lost 1, with 0 bases in between. Germline assignment: CDR1 GTSNPN and CDR2 SVGIG (reference sequence). The CDR3 DNA reads TGTGCCTGGAGTTCTGGAAACACCATATATTTT. Translating it yields CAWSSGNTIYF.

V and J are TRBV20-1 and TRBJ2-5; 7 nucleotides line up with TRBD2. In germline, CDR1 is DFQATT, CDR2 SNEGSKA (reference sequence). V was clipped by 3 bases and J by 3 bases; unmatched bases: 7. This CDR3 is 14 amino acids long. CDR3 in amino acids: CSASQLSGEETQYF. The CDR3 bases are TGCAGTGCTAGTCAATTGAGCGGGGAAGAGACCCAGTACTTC.

The CDR3 sequence: CASSDSKGGSTEAFF. DNA of the CDR3: TGTGCCAGCAGTGACTCGAAGGGTGGAAGCACTGAAGCTTTCTTT. The V call is TRBV6-4, the J call TRBJ1-1; D gene uncertain. There are 15 residues in the CDR3. V lost 0 bases, J lost 4 bases, and 12 bases lay in between. In germline, CDR1 is MRHNA, CDR2 SNTAGT.

This chain uses TRBV7-8 with TRBJ2-6; 7 bases map to TRBD2. The CDR3 covers 17 residues. V lost 8 bases and J lost 0; bases outside the gene matches: 10. Per the germline V gene, CDR1 is SGHVS and CDR2 is FQNEAQ. The CDR3 region is CASGGRVRDSGANVLTF. The DNA of the CDR3 is TGTGCCAGCGGGGGGAGGGTTCGTGACTCTGGGGCCAACGTCCTGACTTTC.

The chain is built from TRBV6-6 and TRBJ1-4, with 9 bases fitting TRBD1. V was clipped by 6 bases and J by 5 bases; unmatched bases: 4. The germline V gene has CDR1 MNHNY and CDR2 SVGAGI (reference sequence). CDR3 size: 14 residues. The DNA for the CDR3 is TGTGCCAGCAGCCTCGGACAGGGGAATGAAAAACTGTTTTTT. It translates to CASSLGQGNEKLFF.

CDR3 residues: CASSPYSGSGSYEQYF. DNA for the CDR3: TGTGCCAGCAGCCCTTATTCCGGGAGCGGCTCCTACGAGCAGTACTTC. V and J are TRBV14 and TRBJ2-7; D possibly corresponds to TRBD2 (6 bases). Per the germline V gene, CDR1 is SGHDN and CDR2 is FVKESK. V was pared by 4 bases and J by 0 bases, with 16 bases between. This CDR3 has 16 amino acids.

Details on this clone: A junction boundary mismatches the germline segment, possibly from a read error. The CDR3, as DNA: TGTGCCAGCAGCCCAGCGGGAGGGAGCTACAGTGAGCAGTTCTTC. Its protein is CASSPAGGSYSEQFF. The chain uses TRBV7-2 and TRBJ2-1, with 10 bases identical to TRBD2. CDR1 SGHTA and CDR2 FQGNSA come from the germline V gene. The CDR3 length is 15 residues.

This clone appeared a single time. This sequence joins TRBV7-3 and TRBJ2-1, with 11 bases that match TRBD1. V lost 1 base and J lost 7; bases outside the gene matches: 15. The CDR3 covers 19 residues. CDR1 and CDR2 (germline): SGHTA, FQGTGA. The CDR3 region is CASSLIPKRTGGAGNEQFF. Written as DNA, the CDR3 is TGTGCCAGCAGCTTAATCCCCAAAAGGACAGGGGGCGCGGGGAATGAGCAGTTCTTC.

V is TRBV5-1 and J is TRBJ2-2; D might be TRBD2 (7 bases). This CDR3 has 14 amino acids. V shed 5 bases and J shed 2 bases, with 10 bases lying between them. CDR1 and CDR2 from the germline V gene are SGHRS and YFSETQ. This chain's CDR3 is CASRTGGNTGELFF. The CDR3 DNA sequence: TGCGCCAGCAGGACGGGGGGCAACACCGGGGAGCTGTTTTTT.

The chain is built from TRBV19 and TRBJ1-2; D remains unclear. This CDR3 contains 12 residues. Germline lookup yields CDR1 LNHDA and CDR2 SQIVND (reference sequence). V was cut by 6 bases and J by 11 bases, with 16 bases left in between. Here the CDR3 reads CASSTTRTRYTF. In nucleotides, the CDR3 is TGTGCCAGTAGCACCACCCGTACTAGGTACACCTTC.

The gene calls are TRBV18 and TRBJ2-3; 10 nucleotides match TRBD1. The trim removed 5 bases at V and 2 bases at J, leaving 7 bases unmatched. The germline gives CDR1 KGHSH, CDR2 LQKENI. The CDR3 is made up of 16 amino acids. The CDR3 DNA is TGTGCCAGCTCAGCCCGGGACAGGGGCTCCACAGATACGCAGTATTTT. It yields the protein CASSARDRGSTDTQYF.

This chain links TRBV14 with TRBJ2-1; 7 bases align to TRBD1. The CDR3 spans 13 residues. Trimming cost V 6 bases and J 9 bases; bases outside gene matches: 8. The germline V gene encodes CDR1 SGHDN and CDR2 FVKESK. CDR3 amino acids: CASSRQGRGEQFF. The CDR3 region has the DNA TGTGCCAGCAGTCGACAGGGAAGAGGTGAGCAGTTCTTC. The variable domain in full, with the rest retrieved from reference TRBV14 and TRBJ2-1, is EAGVTQFPSHSVIEKGQTVTLRCDPISGHDNLYWYRRVMGKEIKFLLHFVKESKQDESGMPNNRFLAERTGGTYSTLKVQPAELEDSGVYFCASSRQGRGEQFFGPGTRLTVL.